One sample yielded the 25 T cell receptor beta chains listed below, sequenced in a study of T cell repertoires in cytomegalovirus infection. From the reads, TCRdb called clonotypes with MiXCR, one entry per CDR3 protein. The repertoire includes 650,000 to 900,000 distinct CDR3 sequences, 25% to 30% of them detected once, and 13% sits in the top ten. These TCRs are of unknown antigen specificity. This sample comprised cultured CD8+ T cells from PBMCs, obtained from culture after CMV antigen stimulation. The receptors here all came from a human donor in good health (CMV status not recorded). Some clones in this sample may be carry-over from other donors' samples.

The CDR3 sequence is CASRVPGQGTGTQYF. The CDR3 nucleotides are TGTGCCAGCAGGGTCCCGGGACAGGGGACAGGGACCCAGTACTTC. The rearrangement uses TRBV11-2 and TRBJ2-5, with 10 bases matching TRBD1. This CDR3 region has 15 residues. After removal of 6 bases from V and 7 bases from J, the junction contained 11 bases not matched to a gene. Germline CDR1 and CDR2: SGHAT and FQNNGV.

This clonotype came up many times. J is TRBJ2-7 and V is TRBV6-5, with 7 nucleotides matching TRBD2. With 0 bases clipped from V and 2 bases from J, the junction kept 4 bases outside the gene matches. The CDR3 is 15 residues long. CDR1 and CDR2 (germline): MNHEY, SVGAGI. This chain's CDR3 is CASSYSMGGAYEQYF. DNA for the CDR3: TGTGCCAGCAGTTACTCGATGGGAGGGGCCTACGAGCAGTACTTC.

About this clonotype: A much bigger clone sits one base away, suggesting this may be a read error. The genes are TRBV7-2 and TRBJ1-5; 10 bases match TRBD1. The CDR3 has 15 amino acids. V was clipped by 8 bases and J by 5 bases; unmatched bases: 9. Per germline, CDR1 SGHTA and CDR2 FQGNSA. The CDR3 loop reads CASGPPTGGHQPQHF. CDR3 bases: TGTGCCAGCGGCCCCCCGACAGGGGGCCATCAGCCCCAGCATTTT.

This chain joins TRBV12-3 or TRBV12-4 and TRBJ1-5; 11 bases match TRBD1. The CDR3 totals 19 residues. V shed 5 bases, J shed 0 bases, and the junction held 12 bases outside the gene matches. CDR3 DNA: TGTGCCAGCAGTCCATGGACAGGGGGCGAGTGGGATAGCAATCAGCCCCAGCATTTT. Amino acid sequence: CASSPWTGGEWDSNQPQHF.

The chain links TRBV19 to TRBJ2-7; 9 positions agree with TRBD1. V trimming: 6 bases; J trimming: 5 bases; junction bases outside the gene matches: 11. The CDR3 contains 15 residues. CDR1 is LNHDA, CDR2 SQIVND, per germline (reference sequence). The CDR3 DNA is TGTGCCAGTAGCCTTCCCGGGACAGGGTCCCACGAGCAGTACGTC. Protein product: CASSLPGTGSHEQYV.

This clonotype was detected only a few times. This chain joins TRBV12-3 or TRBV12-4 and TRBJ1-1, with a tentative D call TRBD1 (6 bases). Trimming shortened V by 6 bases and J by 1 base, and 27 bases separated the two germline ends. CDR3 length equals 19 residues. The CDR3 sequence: CASSQEEKGDAEWNTEAFF. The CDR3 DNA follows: TGTGCCAGCAGCCAAGAGGAGAAGGGGGATGCGGAGTGGAACACTGAAGCTTTCTTT.

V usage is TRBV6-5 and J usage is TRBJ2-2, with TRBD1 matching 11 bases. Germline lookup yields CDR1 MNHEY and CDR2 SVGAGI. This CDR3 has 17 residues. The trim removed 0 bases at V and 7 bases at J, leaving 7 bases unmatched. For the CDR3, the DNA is TGTGCCAGCAGTTACTCGGGTTGGACAGGGGGCGTCGGGGAGCTGTTTTTT. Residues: CASSYSGWTGGVGELFF.

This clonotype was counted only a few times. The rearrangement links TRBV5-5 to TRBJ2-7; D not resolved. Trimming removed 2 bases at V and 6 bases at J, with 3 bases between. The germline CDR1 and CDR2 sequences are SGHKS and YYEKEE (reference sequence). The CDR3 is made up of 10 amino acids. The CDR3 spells CASSFGEQYF. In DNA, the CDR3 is TGTGCCAGCAGCTTTGGCGAGCAGTACTTC.

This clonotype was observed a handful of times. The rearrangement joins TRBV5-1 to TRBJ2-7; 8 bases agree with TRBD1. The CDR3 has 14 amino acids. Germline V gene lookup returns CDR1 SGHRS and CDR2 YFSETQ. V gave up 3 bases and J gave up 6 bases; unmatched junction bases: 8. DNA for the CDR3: TGCGCCAGCAGCTCGGCAGACAGGGGACCCGAGCAGTACTTC. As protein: CASSSADRGPEQYF.

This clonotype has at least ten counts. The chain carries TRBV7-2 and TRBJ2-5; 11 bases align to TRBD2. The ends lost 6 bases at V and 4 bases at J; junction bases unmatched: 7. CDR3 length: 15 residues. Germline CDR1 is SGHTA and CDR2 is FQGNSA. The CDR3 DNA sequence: TGTGCCAGCAGTGATAGCGGGGGGGCCTCAGAGACCCAGTACTTC. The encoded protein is CASSDSGGASETQYF. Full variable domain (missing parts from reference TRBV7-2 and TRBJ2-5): GAGVSQSPSNKVTEKGKDVELRCDPISGHTALYWYRQSLGQGLEFLIYFQGNSAPDKSGLPSDRFSAERTGGSVSTLTIQRTQQEDSAVYLCASSDSGGASETQYFGPGTRLLVL.

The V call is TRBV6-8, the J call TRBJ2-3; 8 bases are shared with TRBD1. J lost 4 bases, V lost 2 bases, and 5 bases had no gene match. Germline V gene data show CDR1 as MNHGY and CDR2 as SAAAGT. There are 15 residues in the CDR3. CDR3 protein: CASSYGTGLADTQYF. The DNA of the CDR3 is TGTGCCAGCAGTTACGGGACAGGACTCGCAGATACGCAGTATTTT.

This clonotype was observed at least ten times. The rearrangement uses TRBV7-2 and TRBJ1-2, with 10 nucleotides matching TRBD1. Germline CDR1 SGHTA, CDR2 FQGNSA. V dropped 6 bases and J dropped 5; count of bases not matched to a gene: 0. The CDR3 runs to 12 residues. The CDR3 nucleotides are TGTGCCAGCAGGGGACAGGGGTATGGCTACACCTTC. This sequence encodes CASRGQGYGYTF.

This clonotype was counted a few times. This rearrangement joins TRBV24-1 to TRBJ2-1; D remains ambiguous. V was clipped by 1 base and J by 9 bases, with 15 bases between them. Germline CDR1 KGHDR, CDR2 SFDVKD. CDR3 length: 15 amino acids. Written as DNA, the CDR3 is TGTGCCACCAGTGATTTCAAAGCCGATTGGGGTGAGCAGTTCTTC. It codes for CATSDFKADWGEQFF.

The CDR3 is CASSLPGASEKLFF. CDR3 nucleotides: TGTGCCAGCAGCTTACCCGGGGCCTCCGAAAAACTGTTTTTT. This rearrangement joins TRBV7-6 to TRBJ1-4, with D tentatively TRBD1 (5 bases). The germline V gene encodes CDR1 SGHVS and CDR2 FNYEAQ. This CDR3 spans 14 amino acids. V lost 2 bases to trimming and J lost 8 bases, with 12 bases between them.

In DNA form, the CDR3 reads TGCGCCAGCTCGGACTACACAGATACGCAGTATTTT. This sequence encodes CASSDYTDTQYF. The genes are TRBV4-3 and TRBJ2-3, with a possible D match to TRBD2 (6 bases). The CDR3 has 12 amino acids. The germline gives CDR1 LGHNA, CDR2 YSLEER. The V and J ends lost 8 bases and 2 bases respectively, with 8 bases between them.

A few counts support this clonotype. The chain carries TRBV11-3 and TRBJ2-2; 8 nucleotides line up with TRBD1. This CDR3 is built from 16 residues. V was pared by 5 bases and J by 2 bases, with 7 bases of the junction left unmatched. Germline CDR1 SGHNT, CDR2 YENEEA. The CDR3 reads CASSPWTGSNTGELFF. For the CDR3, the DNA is TGTGCCAGCAGCCCCTGGACAGGGAGTAACACCGGGGAGCTGTTTTTT. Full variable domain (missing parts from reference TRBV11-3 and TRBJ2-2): EAGVVQSPRYKIIEKKQPVAFWCNPISGHNTLYWYLQNLGQGPELLIRYENEEAVDDSQLPKDRFSAERLKGVDSTLKIQPAELGDSAVYLCASSPWTGSNTGELFFGEGSRLTVL.

CDR3 in DNA: TGCAGTGCGACGGACAGGGACAGCTCCTACGAGCAGTACGTC. Encoded protein: CSATDRDSSYEQYV. The chain has TRBV20-1 and TRBJ2-7; 8 bases are a match to TRBD1. This CDR3 has 14 residues. With V trimmed by 6 bases and J by 0 bases, 7 bases remained unmatched. Germline V gene data show CDR1 as DFQATT and CDR2 as SNEGSKA (reference sequence).

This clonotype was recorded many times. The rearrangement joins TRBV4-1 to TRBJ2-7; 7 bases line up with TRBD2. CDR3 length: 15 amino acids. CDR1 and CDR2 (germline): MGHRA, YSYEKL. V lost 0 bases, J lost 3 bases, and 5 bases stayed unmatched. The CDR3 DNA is TGCGCCAGCAGCCAAGAGGGAGGGTTCAGCTACGAGCAGTACTTC. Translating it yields CASSQEGGFSYEQYF.

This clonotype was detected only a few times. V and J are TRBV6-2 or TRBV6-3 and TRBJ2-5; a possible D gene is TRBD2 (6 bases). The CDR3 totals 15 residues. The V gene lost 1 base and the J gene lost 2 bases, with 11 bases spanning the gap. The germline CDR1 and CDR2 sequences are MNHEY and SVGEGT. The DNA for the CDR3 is TGTGCCAGCAGTTACTTAGCGGACCTACAAGAGACCCAGTACTTC. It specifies CASSYLADLQETQYF.

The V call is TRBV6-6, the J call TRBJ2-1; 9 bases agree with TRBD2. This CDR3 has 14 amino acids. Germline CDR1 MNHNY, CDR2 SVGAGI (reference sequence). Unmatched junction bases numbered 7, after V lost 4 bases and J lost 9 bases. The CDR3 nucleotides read TGTGCCAGCAGTTTGGCTAGCGGGGTCGGTGAGCAGTTCTTC. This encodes CASSLASGVGEQFF.

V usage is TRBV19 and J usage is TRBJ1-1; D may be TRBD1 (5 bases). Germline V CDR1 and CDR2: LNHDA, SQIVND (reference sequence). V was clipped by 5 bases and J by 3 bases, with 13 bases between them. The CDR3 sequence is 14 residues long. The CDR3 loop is CASSSLGGDTEAFF. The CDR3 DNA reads TGTGCCAGTAGTTCCCTCGGGGGGGACACTGAAGCTTTCTTT.

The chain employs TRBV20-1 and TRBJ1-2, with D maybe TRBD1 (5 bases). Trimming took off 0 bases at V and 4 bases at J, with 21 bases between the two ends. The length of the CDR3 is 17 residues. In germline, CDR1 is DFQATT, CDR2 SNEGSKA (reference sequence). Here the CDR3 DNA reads TGCAGTGCTAGAGATAAGGACGCGGCAGGGCTTCGCTATGGCTACACCTTC. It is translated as CSARDKDAAGLRYGYTF.

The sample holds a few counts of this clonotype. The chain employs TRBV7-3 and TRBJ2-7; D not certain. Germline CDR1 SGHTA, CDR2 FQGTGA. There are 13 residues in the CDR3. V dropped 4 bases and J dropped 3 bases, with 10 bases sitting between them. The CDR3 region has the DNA TGTGCCAGCAGCTCACCCGTACTCTACGAGCAGTACTTC. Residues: CASSSPVLYEQYF. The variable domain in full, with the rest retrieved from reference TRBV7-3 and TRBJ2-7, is GAGVSQTPSNKVTEKGKYVELRCDPISGHTALYWYRQSLGQGPEFLIYFQGTGAADDSGLPNDRFFAVRPEGSVSTLKIQRTERGDSAVYLCASSSPVLYEQYFGPGTRLTVT.

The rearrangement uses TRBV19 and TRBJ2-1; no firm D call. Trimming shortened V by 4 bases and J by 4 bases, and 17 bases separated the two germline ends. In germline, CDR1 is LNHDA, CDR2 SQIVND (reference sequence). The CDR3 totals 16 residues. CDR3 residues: CASSTLQSPPYNEQFF. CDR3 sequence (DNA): TGTGCCAGTAGTACGTTACAGTCTCCGCCTTACAATGAGCAGTTCTTC.

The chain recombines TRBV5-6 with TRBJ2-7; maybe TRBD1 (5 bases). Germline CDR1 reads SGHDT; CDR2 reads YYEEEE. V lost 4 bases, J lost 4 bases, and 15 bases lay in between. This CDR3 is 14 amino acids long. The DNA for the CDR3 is TGTGCCAGCAGCCGCCGACCTCAGGGTTACGAGCAGTACGTC. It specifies CASSRRPQGYEQYV.